This TCR beta chain was documented in a study of T-cell reconstitution after alpha-beta-depleted transplantation in children (dated by TCRdb to between 2015 and 2016). Regarding the complete study: Using TCR repertoire profiling, the study quantitatively followed how T-cell immune reconstitution unfolded in children after TCRalphabeta/CD19-depleted allogeneic hematopoietic cell transplantation.

Receptor amplification or capture employed PCR. The listed sequencing device is Illumina HiSeq 2500. TCR libraries were prepared with molecular barcoding, using unique molecular identifiers to normalize TCRbeta repertoire quantification. The raw public data were reprocessed by TCRdb itself: fastp quality trimming at Q25, MiXCR clonotype calling, in-frame beta chains only. Each entry is one CDR3 protein sequence, shown with its most common DNA and genes. The sample table shows about 610,000 distinct CDR3 sequences, and 10% are seen once. Of the sample, roughly 3.9% is held by the ten largest clones. CDR1 and CDR2 (SEHNR, FQNEAQ) derive from the germline V gene (reference sequence). The CDR3 contains 14 residues, cysteine and phenylalanine counted. The kept DNA is CDR3 alone, 42 bases in frame from the first base. The junction shows trimming of 1 base on V and 4 bases on J, plus 10 bases between the germline ends.

This clonotype has more than one count but fewer than ten. The antigen it recognizes is unknown. No much larger clone is present one base from it, and per-base qualities are unavailable. The specimen was PBMCs from the stem cell graft donor, collected from the stem cell graft. Recombination joined TRBV7-9 with TRBJ1-1; no D gene is confidently identified. The sequence derives from a human donor who donated a stem cell graft to a child with acute myeloid leukemia. The sequenced DNA: TGTGCCAGCAGCTTAGTCGGCCGGTCCACTGAAGCTTTCTTT. This codes for CASSLVGRSTEAFF.